Shown below are 24 T cell receptor beta chains from a single sample sequenced in a study of cytomegalovirus exposure and HLA in healthy donors. 60 Vbeta and 13 Jbeta primers were used in PCR. Sequencing used immunoSEQ multiplex PCR; TCRdb keeps in-frame clones, though not all of them. The sample consists of 99,000 or so clones, about four fifths of them appearing once. The material sequenced was PBMCs. Receptors were obtained from a male donor in good health and CMV-seropositive.

This chain links TRBV9 with TRBJ2-6; tentatively, D is TRBD2 (6 bases). The germline V gene encodes CDR1 SGDLS and CDR2 YYNGEE. The CDR3 has 15 amino acids. The germline V and J ends were trimmed by 0 bases and 4 bases, with 8 bases remaining between them. This chain's CDR3 is CASSVGGVGANVLTF. CDR3 coding DNA: TGTGCCAGCAGCGTAGGCGGGGTGGGGGCCAACGTCCTGACTTTC.

The rearrangement uses TRBV27 and TRBJ1-3; 12 bases align to TRBD1. This CDR3 is 18 amino acids long. V gave up 4 bases and J gave up 2 bases; unmatched junction bases: 9. Germline V CDR1 and CDR2: MNHEY, SMNVEV (reference sequence). The CDR3 here is CASSSVGTGGRTGNTIYF. CDR3 DNA sequence: TGTGCCAGCAGTTCTGTGGGGACAGGGGGCAGAACTGGAAACACCATATATTTT.

This chain connects TRBV6-1 to TRBJ1-4, with D uncertain. The CDR3 sequence is 12 residues long. Per germline, CDR1 MNHNS and CDR2 SASEGT. The V end lost 7 bases, the J end lost 7 bases, and 10 bases lay between the germline ends. In DNA, the CDR3 is TGTGCCAGCATGAGCGACGGTGAAAAACTGTTTTTT. Translation: CASMSDGEKLFF.

The chain has TRBV29-1 and TRBJ2-2, with TRBD1 matching over 9 bases. J was trimmed by 2 bases and V by 4 bases; bases with no gene match: 5. The CDR3 has 15 amino acids. Per the germline V gene, CDR1 is SQVTM and CDR2 is ANQGSEA. As DNA, the CDR3 is TGCAGCGTTGTAGAACAGGGGGCAAACACCGGGGAGCTGTTTTTT. This translates into CSVVEQGANTGELFF.

The J gene is TRBJ1-5, the V gene TRBV11-3; D remains ambiguous. The CDR3 runs 13 residues. The ends were cut back, 1 base at V and 5 bases at J, with 6 bases in the middle. CDR1 and CDR2 from the germline V gene are SGHNT and YENEEA. CDR3 protein: CASSLAGDQPQHF. The CDR3 coding sequence is TGTGCCAGCAGCTTAGCGGGTGATCAGCCCCAGCATTTT.

The chain is built from TRBV4-1 and TRBJ2-1; 13 bases are a match to TRBD2. The ends lost 4 bases at V and 10 bases at J; junction bases unmatched: 10. Germline V gene sequence: CDR1 MGHRA, CDR2 YSYEKL. The CDR3 has 16 residues. The CDR3, as DNA: TGCGCCAGCAGCCTCCTCGGGACTAGCGGGGAGGGCGAGCAGTTCTTC. It is translated as CASSLLGTSGEGEQFF.

The rearrangement joins TRBV7-8 to TRBJ2-7; 7 bases map to TRBD1. Germline V gene lookup returns CDR1 SGHVS and CDR2 FQNEAQ. The CDR3 runs 15 residues. J gave up 7 bases and V 2 bases, and 11 bases lay outside the gene matches. DNA of the CDR3: TGTGCCAGCAGCTTAAGGGCAGGGGGAGCAGGAGAGCAGTACTTC. The encoded protein is CASSLRAGGAGEQYF.

The gene calls are TRBV7-2 and TRBJ2-2; no definite D call. The CDR3 sequence is 12 residues long. Trimming took off 1 base at V and 9 bases at J, with 6 bases between the two ends. Germline V gene sequence: CDR1 SGHTA, CDR2 FQGNSA. In nucleotides, the CDR3 is TGTGCCAGCAGCTTAGTCACAAGGGAGCTGTTTTTT. Translated: CASSLVTRELFF.

The chain has TRBV19 and TRBJ2-5; 10 bases agree with TRBD2. CDR3 length equals 17 residues. Germline CDR1 reads LNHDA; CDR2 reads SQIVND (reference sequence). With V trimmed by 5 bases and J by 5 bases, 14 bases remained unmatched. The CDR3 spells CASSSGASGGARETQYF. The CDR3 coding sequence is TGTGCCAGTAGTTCAGGGGCCAGCGGGGGGGCTCGGGAGACCCAGTACTTC.

Only a few counts were recorded for this clone. Written as DNA, the CDR3 is TGTGCCAGCTCCCCGAAAATCGGGTCTAATGAAAAACTGTTTTTT. Translating gives CASSPKIGSNEKLFF. The chain is built from TRBV18 and TRBJ1-4; D is undetermined. Looked up from germline, CDR1 is KGHSH and CDR2 is LQKENI. The ends were cut back, 6 bases at V and 3 bases at J, with 14 bases in the middle. This CDR3 contains 15 residues.

This chain joins TRBV5-1 and TRBJ2-1, with TRBD2 as a possible D gene (5 bases). In germline, CDR1 is SGHRS, CDR2 YFSETQ. There are 13 residues in the CDR3. Trimming took off 1 base at V and 6 bases at J, with 8 bases between the two ends. Here the CDR3 reads CASSLTSGNEQFF. CDR3 DNA sequence: TGCGCCAGCAGCTTGACGAGCGGCAATGAGCAGTTCTTC.

The chain has TRBV7-2 and TRBJ2-1; TRBD2 aligns across 9 bases. Per the germline V gene, CDR1 is SGHTA and CDR2 is FQGNSA. V lost 5 bases to trimming and J lost 7 bases; unmatched junction nucleotides: 6. The CDR3 loop spans 14 amino acids. This CDR3 reads CASSPPGLANEQFF. The CDR3, as DNA: TGTGCCAGCAGCCCCCCGGGACTAGCAAATGAGCAGTTCTTC.

The chain combines TRBV6-6 with TRBJ1-2, with D possibly matching TRBD1 (6 bases). Trimming took 4 bases from V and 3 from J, leaving 12 bases between them. Germline CDR1 MNHNY, CDR2 SVGAGI (reference sequence). The CDR3 covers 14 residues. CDR3 amino acids: CASSLTGPYYGYTF. The CDR3, as DNA: TGTGCCAGCAGTTTGACAGGTCCGTACTATGGCTACACCTTC.

The chain employs TRBV9 and TRBJ1-6; 10 nucleotides align to TRBD1. This CDR3 is 17 amino acids long. V trimming: 4 bases; J trimming: 7 bases; junction bases outside the gene matches: 11. CDR1 and CDR2 from the germline V gene are SGDLS and YYNGEE. CDR3 protein: CASSLGTDRGRNSPLHF. Here the CDR3 DNA reads TGTGCCAGCAGCTTAGGGACCGACAGGGGGCGGAATTCACCCCTCCACTTT.

V gene TRBV5-6 combines with J gene TRBJ1-2, with 8 bases matching TRBD1. The V and J ends lost 3 bases and 8 bases, in that order; junction bases with no gene match: 6. Germline V gene data show CDR1 as SGHDT and CDR2 as YYEEEE. There are 13 residues in the CDR3. CDR3 loop: CASSSQGAVGYTF. The CDR3 DNA is TGTGCCAGCAGCTCCCAGGGGGCGGTCGGCTACACCTTC.

This chain links TRBV29-1 with TRBJ2-7; D is ambiguous. V dropped 6 bases and J dropped 0 bases, with 6 bases sitting between them. The CDR3 totals 11 residues. Germline assignment: CDR1 SQVTM and CDR2 ANQGSEA. CDR3 amino acids: CSVVGSYEQYF. The CDR3 DNA reads TGCAGCGTCGTCGGCTCCTACGAGCAGTACTTC.

V and J are TRBV28 and TRBJ2-3; D gene ambiguous. The germline V gene has CDR1 MDHEN and CDR2 SYDVKM. This CDR3 comprises 15 residues. V gave up 4 bases and J gave up 2 bases, with 13 bases separating them. The CDR3 coding sequence is TGTGCCAGCAGTTCTCCCTCAGGCCTCACAGATACGCAGTATTTT. It yields the protein CASSSPSGLTDTQYF.

The V and J genes are TRBV4-1 and TRBJ2-5; TRBD2 matches 8 bases. This CDR3 is built from 15 residues. V dropped 4 bases and J dropped 5; count of bases not matched to a gene: 9. Germline V gene sequence: CDR1 MGHRA, CDR2 YSYEKL. This CDR3 reads CASSPRDSGAETQYF. The CDR3 nucleotides read TGCGCCAGCAGCCCTCGAGATAGCGGGGCTGAGACCCAGTACTTC.

The chain has TRBV7-9 and TRBJ1-3; TRBD1 matches at 7 bases. The CDR3 extends over 15 amino acids. Germline V gives CDR1 SEHNR, CDR2 FQNEAQ (reference sequence). The CDR3 reads CASDRAVVSGNTIYF. The CDR3 region has the DNA TGTGCGAGCGACAGGGCCGTCGTGTCTGGAAACACCATATATTTT.

The rearrangement links TRBV5-4 to TRBJ1-3; TRBD1 agrees at 9 bases. Unmatched junction bases numbered 12, after V lost 4 bases and J lost 4 bases. Germline CDR1 is SGHNT and CDR2 is YYREEE (reference sequence). The CDR3 runs 17 residues. In nucleotides, the CDR3 is TGTGCCAGCAGCGAACCCGGGACAGGGAGCGGAGGAAACACCATATATTTT. This gives the protein CASSEPGTGSGGNTIYF.

The chain joins TRBV2 to TRBJ1-2; D is possibly TRBD1 (5 bases). CDR1 and CDR2 (germline): SNHLY, FYNNEI. The CDR3 is 15 residues long. V was clipped by 2 bases and J by 6 bases, with 16 bases between them. CDR3 residues: CASSEQGGAGHGYTF. CDR3 coding DNA: TGTGCCAGCAGTGAACAGGGAGGGGCCGGCCATGGCTACACCTTC. Complete variable domain (other parts from reference TRBV2 and TRBJ1-2): EPEVTQTPSHQVTQMGQEVILRCVPISNHLYFYWYRQILGQKVEFLVSFYNNEISEKSEIFDDQFSVERPDGSNFTLKIRSTKLEDSAMYFCASSEQGGAGHGYTFGSGTRLTVV.

This clone was seen once. The genes are TRBV13 and TRBJ1-1, with 8 bases aligning to TRBD1. The CDR3 has 15 residues. Germline-derived CDR1 and CDR2 are PRHDT and FYEKMQ (reference sequence). V shed 3 bases and J 4 bases; nucleotides not matched to a gene: 7. CDR3 sequence: CASSFSTDRATEAFF. CDR3 DNA sequence: TGTGCCAGCAGCTTTTCTACGGACAGGGCCACTGAAGCTTTCTTT.

The chain recombines TRBV14 with TRBJ2-7; 9 nucleotides line up with TRBD1. Germline V gene data show CDR1 as SGHDN and CDR2 as FVKESK. CDR3 length: 15 amino acids. Trimming cost V 2 bases and J 3 bases; bases outside gene matches: 5. The CDR3 DNA reads TGTGCCAGCAGCCAATCGCAGACAGGGGGCTACGAGCAGTACTTC. Translated, it gives CASSQSQTGGYEQYF.

With respect to this clone: At the DNA level, this CDR3 is encoded by other sequences in the same sample as well. The V and J genes are TRBV6-5 and TRBJ1-1; D perhaps matches TRBD1 (5 bases). Per the germline V gene, CDR1 is MNHEY and CDR2 is SVGAGI. Trimming removed 0 bases at V and 2 bases at J, with 7 bases between. The CDR3 has 14 residues. Here the CDR3 DNA reads TGTGCCAGCAGTTACTCTACAGGAAACACTGAAGCTTTCTTT. It yields the protein CASSYSTGNTEAFF.